The next 3 T cell receptor beta chains were all read from a single sample in a study of technical replicates of blood from several donors. The protocol was immunoSEQ multiplex PCR, while the TCRdb copy is restricted to in-frame clones and leaves out a portion. Of some 98,000 clones listed, approximately 95% were seen once; the top ten hold roughly 0.2%. The source material was T cells isolated from PBMCs. All receptors come from a human donor in good health.

The CDR3 sequence: CASSGLAGRSGSYEQYF. The CDR3 DNA reads as TGTGCCAGCAGTGGCTTAGCGGGACGCTCGGGCTCCTACGAGCAGTACTTC. This chain joins TRBV6-1 and TRBJ2-7, with 8 bases matching TRBD2. The CDR3 has 17 residues. Germline V gene sequence: CDR1 MNHNS, CDR2 SASEGT. The V and J ends lost 4 bases and 0 bases, in that order; junction bases with no gene match: 11.

The table lists this clone with a count of one. This rearrangement joins TRBV28 to TRBJ1-1; D is uncertain. Germline loops: CDR1 MDHEN, CDR2 SYDVKM. The V end lost 3 bases, the J end lost 8 bases, and 7 bases lay between the germline ends. This CDR3 is 11 amino acids long. The CDR3, as DNA: TGTGCCAGCAGTTTTTCCGGGGAAGCTTTCTTT. Translated: CASSFSGEAFF.

J is TRBJ1-5 and V is TRBV7-2; D unresolved. The CDR3 extends over 13 amino acids. The germline V and J ends were trimmed by 2 bases and 4 bases, with 6 bases remaining between them. Germline values: CDR1 SGHTA, CDR2 FQGNSA. The DNA of the CDR3 is TGTGCCAGCAGCTTACGGGGTAATCAGCCCCAGCATTTT. Protein product: CASSLRGNQPQHF. The full variable domain, with the rest looked up from reference TRBV7-2 and TRBJ1-5, is GAGVSQSPSNKVTEKGKDVELRCDPISGHTALYWYRQSLGQGLEFLIYFQGNSAPDKSGLPSDRFSAERTGGSVSTLTIQRTQQEDSAVYLCASSLRGNQPQHFGDGTRLSIL.